This T cell receptor beta chain originates from a study of blood T cell repertoires in COVID-19. Sequenced by immunoSEQ multiplex PCR; TCRdb stores in-frame clones only, minus some. The profile covers fewer than 300,000 clones, with roughly 80% appearing a single time and roughly 5.3% taken by the ten largest. Contact with a PCR-confirmed or clinician-diagnosed COVID-19 case occurred within 2 weeks of entry. Germline lookup yields CDR1 SGHRS and CDR2 YFSETQ. Trimming at V came to 2 bases and at J to 4 bases, leaving 17 bases not matched to a gene. This CDR3 region has 18 residues. The J gene is TRBJ1-2, the V gene TRBV5-1, with 7 bases identical to TRBD1. This clonotype was sampled from a man aged 35 to 55 who had been exposed to COVID-19. The sequencing input was PBMCs or T cells enriched from blood (not recorded which). CDR3 coding DNA: TGCGCCAGCAGCTTCCCGGAGGGAGACGACCGGGACAGCTATGGCTACACCTTC. It translates to CASSFPEGDDRDSYGYTF.